This passage covers 21 T cell receptor beta chains from one sample sequenced in a study of CD8+ T cells in alopecia areata. TCR sequencing used cDNA made by reverse transcription of extracted RNA. TCRdb's table, derived via immunoSEQ multiplex PCR, lists solely in-frame clones and lacks some. The table has over 110,000 clones, 51% seen once; the top ten hold approximately 1%. The sample here was CD4+ T cells sorted from blood, taken at week 0. All receptors come from a human donor with alopecia areata.

The table lists this clone with a count of one. V gene TRBV29-1 combines with J gene TRBJ2-5, with D possibly TRBD1 on 5 matching bases. The CDR3 is 17 residues long. CDR1 and CDR2 (germline): SQVTM, ANQGSEA. Trimming took 3 bases from V and 2 from J, leaving 22 bases between them. The CDR3: CSVERTLVTDTQETQYF. In DNA form, the CDR3 reads TGCAGCGTTGAGAGAACGCTTGTGACAGATACTCAAGAGACCCAGTACTTC.

The gene calls are TRBV5-4 and TRBJ1-2; the match to TRBD1 covers 10 bases. This CDR3 is 14 amino acids long. The V gene end was trimmed by 9 bases and the J gene end by 6 bases; junction bases not matched to a gene: 11. Germline-derived CDR1 and CDR2 are SGHNT and YYREEE (reference sequence). The CDR3 nucleotides are TGTGCCACCATACCGACAGGGGGCAGGGATGGCTACACCTTC. Translated: CATIPTGGRDGYTF.

The J gene is TRBJ2-5, the V gene TRBV25-1; D is perhaps TRBD1 or TRBD2 (5 bases each). Germline assignment: CDR1 MGHDK and CDR2 SYGVNS. Trimming cost V 7 bases and J 2 bases, with 8 bases left between them. The CDR3 covers 12 residues. The CDR3 region has the DNA TGTGCCAGCATGGGGGTTCAAGAGACCCAGTACTTC. As protein: CASMGVQETQYF.

The rearrangement uses TRBV5-1 and TRBJ2-3; D might be TRBD2 (5 bases). Between the trimmed V and J ends, which lost 0 bases and 6 bases, there was a span of 11 bases. The CDR3 runs 14 residues. The V gene's germline CDR1 is SGHRS and CDR2 YFSETQ. In DNA, the CDR3 is TGCGCCAGCAGCTTGGCCACTAGTCTCGATACGCAGTATTTT. Translation: CASSLATSLDTQYF.

The CDR3 coding sequence is TGTGCCAGCAGCACGTCTCCGGGACAGGGTTTATTTGAAAAACTGTTTTTT. This codes for CASSTSPGQGLFEKLFF. The gene calls are TRBV11-2 and TRBJ1-4; TRBD1 agrees at 9 bases. The J segment lost 7 bases and the V segment lost 5 bases, leaving 14 bases of the junction unmatched. The germline V gene encodes CDR1 SGHAT and CDR2 FQNNGV. This CDR3 spans 17 amino acids.

The J gene is TRBJ2-7, the V gene TRBV5-1; no clear D gene. The CDR3 loop spans 15 amino acids. Trimming left V 2 bases short and J 2 bases short, with 14 bases between. CDR1 is SGHRS, CDR2 YFSETQ, per germline. This chain's CDR3 is CASSLAQTSTYEQYF. The CDR3 coding sequence is TGCGCCAGCAGCTTAGCCCAGACATCCACCTACGAGCAGTACTTC. Filled out from reference TRBV5-1 and TRBJ2-7, the complete variable domain reads KAGVTQTPRYLIKTRGQQVTLSCSPISGHRSVSWYQQTPGQGLQFLFEYFSETQRNKGNFPGRFSGRQFSNSRSEMNVSTLELGDSALYLCASSLAQTSTYEQYFGPGTRLTVT.

The chain carries TRBV6-5 and TRBJ1-4; 7 bases line up with TRBD1. V lost 5 bases, J lost 10 bases, and 7 bases stayed unmatched. The germline V gene encodes CDR1 MNHEY and CDR2 SVGAGI. The CDR3 runs 13 residues. The CDR3 nucleotides read TGTGCCAGCAGTGGAAGACAGGGAGGAAAACTGTTTTTT. Translation gives CASSGRQGGKLFF.

The J gene is TRBJ2-3, the V gene TRBV7-9; 7 nucleotides line up with TRBD2. V gave up 3 bases and J gave up 6 bases; unmatched junction bases: 6. CDR1 and CDR2 (germline): SEHNR, FQNEAQ (reference sequence). CDR3 length: 14 residues. The chain's CDR3 is CASSFLVGGDTQYF. The CDR3 nucleotides are TGTGCCAGCAGCTTCCTGGTCGGGGGGGATACGCAGTATTTT.

Only a few counts were recorded for this clone. The chain uses TRBV5-1 and TRBJ2-7; D is possibly TRBD2 (5 bases). Looked up from germline, CDR1 is SGHRS and CDR2 is YFSETQ. The CDR3 extends over 14 amino acids. V was cut by 0 bases and J by 3 bases, with 10 bases left in between. The CDR3: CASSLGEIDYEQYF. CDR3 in DNA: TGCGCCAGCAGCTTGGGGGAGATTGACTACGAGCAGTACTTC. Using reference TRBV5-1 and TRBJ2-7 for the parts outside the CDR3, the full variable domain is KAGVTQTPRYLIKTRGQQVTLSCSPISGHRSVSWYQQTPGQGLQFLFEYFSETQRNKGNFPGRFSGRQFSNSRSEMNVSTLELGDSALYLCASSLGEIDYEQYFGPGTRLTVT.

As DNA, the CDR3 is TGTGCCAGTAGTAGGGTTGGGCGGGACTCCTACAATGAGCAGTTCTTC. Amino acids: CASSRVGRDSYNEQFF. The V gene is TRBV19, the J gene TRBJ2-1, with D possibly being TRBD2 (6 bases). The CDR3 is 16 residues long. Germline-derived CDR1 and CDR2 are LNHDA and SQIVND (reference sequence). The V and J ends lost 4 bases and 0 bases respectively, with 13 bases between them.

Remarks on this clone: Compared with germline, one end of the junction differs, possibly owing to a read error. The rearrangement links TRBV7-7 to TRBJ2-7; 9 bases align to TRBD1. The CDR3 has 13 residues. Germline lookup yields CDR1 SSHAT and CDR2 FNYEAQ (reference sequence). CDR3 amino acids: CASSLTGGSEQYF. For the CDR3, the DNA is TGTGCTAGCAGCTTAACAGGGGGCTCCGAGCAGTACTTC.

The table lists this clone with a few counts. The rearrangement links TRBV30 to TRBJ1-1, with D unclear. Germline V gives CDR1 GTSNPN, CDR2 SVGIG (reference sequence). V was clipped by 3 bases and J by 1 base, with 9 bases between them. The CDR3 runs to 13 residues. CDR3 bases: TGTGCCTGGAGCCCCGAAGGGAACACTGAAGCTTTCTTT. This translates into CAWSPEGNTEAFF.

This clone was found once. This chain uses TRBV6-6 with TRBJ2-3, with TRBD1 matching over 8 bases. The CDR3 runs to 14 residues. Germline V gives CDR1 MNHNY, CDR2 SVGAGI (reference sequence). The trim removed 5 bases at V and 0 bases at J, leaving 1 base unmatched. CDR3 coding DNA: TGTGCCAGCAGTGACAGGGGTAGCACAGATACGCAGTATTTT. It codes for CASSDRGSTDTQYF.

A remark on this clone: Different DNA sequences within this sample yield the same CDR3. The J gene is TRBJ2-3, the V gene TRBV29-1; TRBD2 matches at 12 bases. This CDR3 spans 14 amino acids. The germline V gene encodes CDR1 SQVTM and CDR2 ANQGSEA. J was trimmed by 2 bases and V by 4 bases; bases with no gene match: 1. CDR3 DNA: TGCAGCGTTGGACTAGCGGGAGACACAGATACGCAGTATTTT. Amino acids: CSVGLAGDTDTQYF.

The V gene is TRBV27, the J gene TRBJ2-3, with 9 bases fitting TRBD2. Germline V lookup: CDR1 MNHEY, CDR2 SMNVEV (reference sequence). This CDR3 comprises 15 residues. Trimming at V came to 3 bases and at J to 6 bases, leaving 7 bases not matched to a gene. The CDR3 here is CASSLLAGRVDTQYF. The CDR3 DNA follows: TGTGCCAGCAGTTTGCTAGCGGGGCGAGTTGATACGCAGTATTTT.

J is TRBJ2-6 and V is TRBV6-4; D is ambiguous. In germline, CDR1 is MRHNA, CDR2 SNTAGT. CDR3 length equals 13 residues. V lost 0 bases and J 3 bases, leaving 0 bases between the germline ends. The CDR3 sequence is CASSDSGANVLTF. In nucleotides, the CDR3 is TGTGCCAGCAGTGACTCTGGGGCCAACGTCCTGACTTTC.

The J gene is TRBJ1-3, the V gene TRBV9; D is perhaps TRBD1 (6 bases). This CDR3 has 16 amino acids. In germline, CDR1 is SGDLS, CDR2 YYNGEE. The ends were cut back, 4 bases at V and 5 bases at J, with 19 bases in the middle. The chain's CDR3 is CASSPLPGATRNTIYF. CDR3 DNA sequence: TGTGCCAGCAGCCCACTACCAGGGGCGACGCGAAACACCATATATTTT.

The table lists this clone with a few counts. The genes are TRBV9 and TRBJ2-1, with D possibly being TRBD1 (5 bases). Germline loops: CDR1 SGDLS, CDR2 YYNGEE. The CDR3 has 16 amino acids. V gave up 4 bases and J gave up 3 bases, with 17 bases separating them. The CDR3 here is CASSPAQVGSYNEQFF. DNA for the CDR3: TGTGCCAGCAGCCCTGCACAGGTGGGAAGCTACAATGAGCAGTTCTTC.

This clone was seen a single time. This chain connects TRBV30 to TRBJ1-3; no definite D call. The CDR3 runs 14 residues. Germline CDR1 GTSNPN, CDR2 SVGIG (reference sequence). Trimming shortened V by 2 bases and J by 4 bases, and 12 bases separated the two germline ends. Written as DNA, the CDR3 is TGTGCCTGGAGTTCCGGTTTAATCGGAAACACCATATATTTT. Translated, it gives CAWSSGLIGNTIYF. Complete variable domain (other parts from reference TRBV30 and TRBJ1-3): SQTIHQWPATLVQPVGSPLSLECTVEGTSNPNLYWYRQAAGRGLQLLFYSVGIGQISSEVPQNLSASRPQDRQFILSSKKLLLSDSGFYLCAWSSGLIGNTIYFGEGSWLTVV.

This clone showed up many times. The J gene is TRBJ2-3, the V gene TRBV28, with D possibly TRBD2 on 6 matching bases. CDR1 MDHEN and CDR2 SYDVKM come from the germline V gene. Between the trimmed V and J ends, which lost 8 bases and 4 bases, there was a span of 13 bases. This CDR3 spans 13 amino acids. The DNA of the CDR3 is TGTGCCAGCTGGGGACTTGGCGCAGATACGCAGTATTTT. It yields the protein CASWGLGADTQYF.

The genes are TRBV18 and TRBJ2-5; a weak D match, TRBD2 (6 bases). The length of the CDR3 is 13 residues. Germline CDR1 and CDR2: KGHSH and LQKENI. Trimming took 8 bases from V and 0 from J, leaving 10 bases between them. The CDR3 loop is CASPGGNQETQYF. The CDR3 bases are TGTGCCAGCCCCGGGGGTAACCAAGAGACCCAGTACTTC.